There are many counts of the clone carrying this T cell receptor (beta chain). This entry comes from a study of blood T cells in healthy people across ages. V lost 5 bases, J lost 1 base, and 24 bases lay in between. The length of the CDR3 is 20 residues. A second roughly 6 to 11 cycle PCR used barcoded and J-beta primers. Each CDR3 protein gets one entry after TCRdb re-called the 5' RACE reads with MiXCR. Among around 870,000 distinct CDR3 sequences listed, more than 25% were seen once. J is TRBJ2-6 and V is TRBV12-3 or TRBV12-4, with D perhaps matching TRBD1 or TRBD2 (5 bases each). The sequencing sample was made of blood. This TCR derives from a woman of 80 years or more in good health. CDR3 in amino acids: CASSGGPRAGRNSGANVLTF. CDR3 DNA: TGTGCCAGCAGTGGGGGTCCAAGGGCAGGGCGAAATTCTGGGGCCAACGTCCTGACTTTC.